Listed below are T cell receptor beta chains from one sample, sequenced in a study of long-term antiretroviral therapy in people with HIV. Sequencing used immunoSEQ multiplex PCR; TCRdb keeps in-frame clones, though not all of them. This sample carries fewer than 20,000 clones, over 70% of them seen once, and the ten largest clones take about 14%. The material was unsorted PBMCs, obtained 1.5 years before starting antiretroviral therapy. The receptor source for this set is a woman between 50 and 59 years old with HIV. The CDR3 runs from the conserved cysteine through the conserved F or W. D genes are given only for firm matches. Not all rows give a size; the values are once, few, many and, for expanded clones, a class.

j_call: TRBJ1-5; v_call: TRBV25-1; d_call: -; clone_size: once; cdr3_nt: TGTGCCAGCAGTGAAGAGGGGAGGGTTAGCAATCAGCCCCAGCATTTT; cdr3_aa: CASSEEGRVSNQPQHF
j_call: TRBJ2-6; v_call: TRBV9; d_call: -; clone_size: -; cdr3_nt: TGTGCCAGCAGCGCCCAGGGTTTTGGGGCCAACGTCCTGACTTTC; cdr3_aa: CASSAQGFGANVLTF
j_call: TRBJ2-2; v_call: TRBV4-1; d_call: TRBD1; clone_size: -; cdr3_nt: TGCGCCAGCGGACAGGGGGCGCAGACTAGCGATAGCCGGGAGCTGTTTTTT; cdr3_aa: CASGQGAQTSDSRELFF
j_call: TRBJ1-1; v_call: TRBV2; d_call: TRBD1; clone_size: -; cdr3_nt: TGTGCCAGCAGTCCTTACCGGGACAGGGCCAACACTGAAGCTTTCTTT; cdr3_aa: CASSPYRDRANTEAFF
j_call: TRBJ2-1; v_call: TRBV30; d_call: -; clone_size: -; cdr3_nt: TGTGCCTGGACGGGGCGGGACCGGACTTTGTTAGGTGAGCAGTTCTTC; cdr3_aa: CAWTGRDRTLLGEQFF
j_call: TRBJ2-7; v_call: TRBV5-5; d_call: TRBD1; clone_size: few; cdr3_nt: TGTGCCAGCAGCTTGGCCGGGACAGGGGCCTACGAGCAGTACTTC; cdr3_aa: CASSLAGTGAYEQYF
j_call: TRBJ2-7; v_call: TRBV7-2; d_call: TRBD2; clone_size: -; cdr3_nt: TGTGCCAGCAGCTTCGGGGGGTTAGTTTACGAGCAGTACTTC; cdr3_aa: CASSFGGLVYEQYF
j_call: TRBJ2-2; v_call: TRBV29-1; d_call: TRBD1; clone_size: -; cdr3_nt: TGCAGCGTGCAGCAAACAGGGGCCGGGGAGCTGTTTTTT; cdr3_aa: CSVQQTGAGELFF
j_call: TRBJ1-6; v_call: TRBV14; d_call: TRBD1; clone_size: -; cdr3_nt: TGTGCCAGCAGCCCTCGGACAGGGGTTAATTCACCCCTCCACTTT; cdr3_aa: CASSPRTGVNSPLHF
j_call: TRBJ1-1; v_call: TRBV27; d_call: TRBD1; clone_size: -; cdr3_nt: TGTGCCAGCAGTGGCCCGGACAGGGCGAACACTGAAGCTTTCTTT; cdr3_aa: CASSGPDRANTEAFF
j_call: TRBJ2-3; v_call: TRBV6-4; d_call: TRBD2; clone_size: -; cdr3_nt: TGTGCCAGCAGTGTACAGCGGGGGGCAGATACGCAGTATTTT; cdr3_aa: CASSVQRGADTQYF
j_call: TRBJ2-1; v_call: TRBV11-2; d_call: -; clone_size: -; cdr3_nt: TGTGCCAGCAGCCAAGACCACCCCCCCCACAACAATGAGCAGTTCTTC; cdr3_aa: CASSQDHPPHNNEQFF
j_call: TRBJ2-5; v_call: TRBV7-3; d_call: TRBD1; clone_size: few; cdr3_nt: TGTGCCAGCAGCTCCGGACAGGAGCTAGAGACCCAGTACTTC; cdr3_aa: CASSSGQELETQYF
j_call: TRBJ2-7; v_call: TRBV6-5; d_call: TRBD1; clone_size: once; cdr3_nt: TGTGCCAGCAGTTACCCGGACAGGGGCGGGCGCTACGAGCAGTACTTC; cdr3_aa: CASSYPDRGGRYEQYF
j_call: TRBJ2-5; v_call: TRBV7-8; d_call: TRBD2; clone_size: -; cdr3_nt: TGTGCCAGCAGCTGGGACGGCGAGCGGGGGGTCCGAGAGACCCAGTACTTC; cdr3_aa: CASSWDGERGVRETQYF
j_call: TRBJ1-1; v_call: TRBV5-1; d_call: -; clone_size: -; cdr3_nt: TGCGCCAGCAGCTTGGCCACAGGGCGGAGCACTGAAGCTTTCTTT; cdr3_aa: CASSLATGRSTEAFF
j_call: TRBJ1-6; v_call: TRBV30; d_call: -; clone_size: -; cdr3_nt: TGTGCCTGGATGGTGGGACCTAATTCACCCCTCCACTTT; cdr3_aa: CAWMVGPNSPLHF
j_call: TRBJ2-1; v_call: TRBV7-9; d_call: -; clone_size: -; cdr3_nt: TGTGCCAGCAGTTCCGTATCTGAGCAGTTCTTC; cdr3_aa: CASSSVSEQFF
j_call: TRBJ1-5; v_call: TRBV21-1; d_call: -; clone_size: -; cdr3_nt: TGTGCCAGCAGCAAATGTGCAGGGGATTCCAATCAGCCCCAGCATTTT; cdr3_aa: CASSKCAGDSNQPQHF
j_call: TRBJ2-7; v_call: TRBV11-2; d_call: -; clone_size: few; cdr3_nt: TGTGCCAGCAGCTTAATGGAAGCAGGGGTCGAGCAGTACTTC; cdr3_aa: CASSLMEAGVEQYF
j_call: TRBJ1-1; v_call: TRBV27; d_call: TRBD1; clone_size: -; cdr3_nt: TGTGCCAGCAGTCGACTGACAGGGGTCACGGACACTGAAGCTTTCTTT; cdr3_aa: CASSRLTGVTDTEAFF
j_call: TRBJ1-5; v_call: TRBV2; d_call: -; clone_size: -; cdr3_nt: TGTGCCAGCAGGAGGGACCCTAGCAATCAGCCCCAGCATTTT; cdr3_aa: CASRRDPSNQPQHF
j_call: TRBJ1-2; v_call: TRBV6-5; d_call: -; clone_size: -; cdr3_nt: TGTGCCAGCAGGGAACAGGGTTATGGCTACACCTTC; cdr3_aa: CASREQGYGYTF
j_call: TRBJ2-3; v_call: TRBV7-3; d_call: -; clone_size: -; cdr3_nt: TGTGCCAGCAGCTTAGAAGGGGCCCACCGTACGCAGTATTTT; cdr3_aa: CASSLEGAHRTQYF
j_call: TRBJ2-5; v_call: TRBV5-1; d_call: TRBD1; clone_size: -; cdr3_nt: TGCGCCAGCAGCCGCGGGACAGGGAGTTCGGAGACCCAGTACTTC; cdr3_aa: CASSRGTGSSETQYF
j_call: TRBJ2-2; v_call: TRBV25-1; d_call: TRBD1; clone_size: once; cdr3_nt: TGTGCCAGCAGTCACAGGGGCGGAACCGGGGAGCTGTTTTTT; cdr3_aa: CASSHRGGTGELFF
j_call: TRBJ2-7; v_call: TRBV28; d_call: TRBD2; clone_size: -; cdr3_nt: TGTGCCAGCAGTTTACTAGCGGGGGGTCGGTACGAGCAGTACTTC; cdr3_aa: CASSLLAGGRYEQYF
j_call: TRBJ2-6; v_call: TRBV5-1; d_call: -; clone_size: -; cdr3_nt: TGCGCCAGCAGCAAGGGGCTCTATACTTCTGGGGCCAACGTCCTGACTTTC; cdr3_aa: CASSKGLYTSGANVLTF
j_call: TRBJ1-2; v_call: TRBV4-2; d_call: -; clone_size: -; cdr3_nt: TGTGCCAGCAGCCGAGACTTGACGGACTATGGCTACACCTTC; cdr3_aa: CASSRDLTDYGYTF
j_call: TRBJ2-2; v_call: TRBV5-1; d_call: -; clone_size: -; cdr3_nt: TGCGCCAGCAGCGCACCAGGGTTAAACACCGGGGAGCTGTTTTTT; cdr3_aa: CASSAPGLNTGELFF
j_call: TRBJ2-3; v_call: TRBV2; d_call: TRBD2; clone_size: -; cdr3_nt: TGTGCCAGCAGTCTAATACTAGCGGGGACCACAGATACGCAGTATTTT; cdr3_aa: CASSLILAGTTDTQYF
j_call: TRBJ1-1; v_call: TRBV10-2; d_call: -; clone_size: -; cdr3_nt: TGCGCCAGCAGACCGGAGAACACTGAAGCTTTCTTT; cdr3_aa: CASRPENTEAFF
j_call: TRBJ2-3; v_call: TRBV28; d_call: -; clone_size: -; cdr3_nt: TGTGCCAGCAGTTTAAGCTTTAGCACAGATACGCAGTATTTT; cdr3_aa: CASSLSFSTDTQYF
j_call: TRBJ1-4; v_call: TRBV4-1; d_call: -; clone_size: -; cdr3_nt: TGCGCCAGCAGCCAGGGTCTACTGGGCAAACTGTTTTTT; cdr3_aa: CASSQGLLGKLFF
j_call: TRBJ1-2; v_call: TRBV7-9; d_call: -; clone_size: medium-sized; cdr3_nt: TGTGCCAGCAGCCACCGCAATCTCGAGGTCTACGGCTACACCTTC; cdr3_aa: CASSHRNLEVYGYTF
j_call: TRBJ2-5; v_call: TRBV4-1; d_call: -; clone_size: -; cdr3_nt: TGCGCCAGCAGCCAAGTTTGGAGGGCCCAGGGGACCCAGTACTTC; cdr3_aa: CASSQVWRAQGTQYF
j_call: TRBJ2-5; v_call: TRBV5-1; d_call: -; clone_size: -; cdr3_nt: TGCGCCAGCAGCTTGAAGGCAGGGAGAGAGACCCAGTACTTC; cdr3_aa: CASSLKAGRETQYF
j_call: TRBJ1-5; v_call: TRBV18; d_call: -; clone_size: once; cdr3_nt: TGTGCCAGCTCACCAGACAGGAATCAGCCCCAGCATTTT; cdr3_aa: CASSPDRNQPQHF
j_call: TRBJ1-1; v_call: TRBV18; d_call: -; clone_size: few; cdr3_nt: TGTGCCAGCTCTCGGGGTGGGAACACTGAAGCTTTCTTT; cdr3_aa: CASSRGGNTEAFF
j_call: TRBJ1-1; v_call: TRBV18; d_call: TRBD1; clone_size: -; cdr3_nt: TGTGCCAGCTCAGAGGGACAGTGGGCAGCTTTCTTT; cdr3_aa: CASSEGQWAAFF
j_call: TRBJ2-7; v_call: TRBV6-1; d_call: -; clone_size: -; cdr3_nt: TGTGCCAGCAGTGAAGTGGCGGGGGGGACAGGTGAGCAGTACTTC; cdr3_aa: CASSEVAGGTGEQYF
j_call: TRBJ1-2; v_call: TRBV11-2; d_call: -; clone_size: -; cdr3_nt: TGTGCCAGCAGCATACGGGAGGGCGGCTATGGCTACACCTTC; cdr3_aa: CASSIREGGYGYTF
j_call: TRBJ2-3; v_call: TRBV29-1; d_call: TRBD1; clone_size: -; cdr3_nt: TGCAGCGTTGATAAGACAGGGGGGGTGCCAGATACGCAGTATTTT; cdr3_aa: CSVDKTGGVPDTQYF
j_call: TRBJ1-3; v_call: TRBV5-6; d_call: -; clone_size: -; cdr3_nt: TGTGCCAGCAGCTTGAGAGGGGCCTCTGGAAACACCATATATTTT; cdr3_aa: CASSLRGASGNTIYF
j_call: TRBJ2-3; v_call: TRBV7-6; d_call: TRBD2; clone_size: -; cdr3_nt: TGTGCCAGCAGCTTACCCGAGACTAGCTCAAGCACAGATACGCAGTATTTT; cdr3_aa: CASSLPETSSSTDTQYF
j_call: TRBJ1-1; v_call: TRBV18; d_call: -; clone_size: -; cdr3_nt: TGTGCCAGCTCGCCCTCCGTCTTAAACACTGAAGCTTTCTTT; cdr3_aa: CASSPSVLNTEAFF
j_call: TRBJ2-3; v_call: TRBV27; d_call: -; clone_size: -; cdr3_nt: TGTGCCAGCAGTTTATGGGGGCCAAGCACAGATACGCAGTATTTT; cdr3_aa: CASSLWGPSTDTQYF
j_call: TRBJ2-5; v_call: TRBV20-1; d_call: TRBD2; clone_size: -; cdr3_nt: TGCAGTGCTAAAGCGGGGGAGACCCAGTACTTC; cdr3_aa: CSAKAGETQYF